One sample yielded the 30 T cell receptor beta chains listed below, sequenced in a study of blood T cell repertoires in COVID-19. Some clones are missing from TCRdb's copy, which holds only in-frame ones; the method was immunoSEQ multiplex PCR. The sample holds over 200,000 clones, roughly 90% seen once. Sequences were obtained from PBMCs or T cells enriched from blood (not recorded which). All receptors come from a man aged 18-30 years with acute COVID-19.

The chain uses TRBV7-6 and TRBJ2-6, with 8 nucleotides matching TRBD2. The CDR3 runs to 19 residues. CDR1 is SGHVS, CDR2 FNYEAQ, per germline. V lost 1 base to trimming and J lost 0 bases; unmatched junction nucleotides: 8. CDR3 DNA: TGTGCCAGCAGCTTAGTGGGCGGGAGGTTCGGCTCTGGGGCCAACGTCCTGACTTTC. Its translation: CASSLVGGRFGSGANVLTF.

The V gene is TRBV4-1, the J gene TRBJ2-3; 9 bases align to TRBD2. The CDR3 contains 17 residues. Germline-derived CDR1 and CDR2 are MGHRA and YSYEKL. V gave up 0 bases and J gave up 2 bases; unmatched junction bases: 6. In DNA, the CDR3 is TGCGCCAGCAGCCAAGATATGATAGCGGGAGCCACAGATACGCAGTATTTT. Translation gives CASSQDMIAGATDTQYF.

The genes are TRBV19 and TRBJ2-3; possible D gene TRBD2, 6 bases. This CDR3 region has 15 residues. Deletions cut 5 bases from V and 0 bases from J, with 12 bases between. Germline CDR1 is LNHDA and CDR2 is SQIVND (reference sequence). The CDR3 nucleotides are TGTGCCAGTAGTGGTAGCGGTTCTAGCACAGATACGCAGTATTTT. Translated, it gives CASSGSGSSTDTQYF.

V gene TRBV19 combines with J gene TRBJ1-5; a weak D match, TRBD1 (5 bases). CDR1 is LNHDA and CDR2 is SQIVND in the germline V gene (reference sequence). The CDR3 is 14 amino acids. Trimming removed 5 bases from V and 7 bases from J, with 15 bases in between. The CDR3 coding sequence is TGTGCCAGTAGTCCCCAGGGCCTGGGCCAGCCCCAGCATTTT. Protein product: CASSPQGLGQPQHF.

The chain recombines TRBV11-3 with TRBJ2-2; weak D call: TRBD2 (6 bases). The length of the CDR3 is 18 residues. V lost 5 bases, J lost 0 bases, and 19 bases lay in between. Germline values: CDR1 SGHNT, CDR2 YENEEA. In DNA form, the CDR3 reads TGTGCCAGCAGCCCCCGGGACTGGCTTTTCGCGAACACCGGGGAGCTGTTTTTT. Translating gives CASSPRDWLFANTGELFF.

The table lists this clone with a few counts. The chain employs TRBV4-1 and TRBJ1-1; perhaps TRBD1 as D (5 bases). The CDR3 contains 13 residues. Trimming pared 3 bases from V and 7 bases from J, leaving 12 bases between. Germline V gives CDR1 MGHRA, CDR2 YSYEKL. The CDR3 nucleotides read TGCGCCAGCAGCCAGGGGCCCCGGGTTGAAGCTTTCTTT. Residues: CASSQGPRVEAFF.

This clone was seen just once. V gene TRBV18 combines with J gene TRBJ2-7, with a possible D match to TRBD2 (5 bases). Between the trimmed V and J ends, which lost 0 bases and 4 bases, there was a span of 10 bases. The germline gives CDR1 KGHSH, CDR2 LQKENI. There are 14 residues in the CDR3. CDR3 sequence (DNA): TGTGCCAGCTCACCACCTACTAGACAATACGAGCAGTACTTC. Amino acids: CASSPPTRQYEQYF.

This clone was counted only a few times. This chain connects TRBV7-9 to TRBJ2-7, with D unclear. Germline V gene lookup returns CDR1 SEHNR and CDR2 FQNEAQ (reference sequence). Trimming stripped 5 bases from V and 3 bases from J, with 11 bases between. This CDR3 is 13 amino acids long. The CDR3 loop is CASSPLRSYEQYF. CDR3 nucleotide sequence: TGTGCCAGCAGCCCCCTCCGTAGCTACGAGCAGTACTTC.

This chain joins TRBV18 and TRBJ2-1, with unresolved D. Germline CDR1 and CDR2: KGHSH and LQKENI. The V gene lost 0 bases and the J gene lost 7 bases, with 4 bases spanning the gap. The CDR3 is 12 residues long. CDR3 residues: CASSPPANEQFF. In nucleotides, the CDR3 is TGTGCCAGCTCACCACCAGCGAATGAGCAGTTCTTC.

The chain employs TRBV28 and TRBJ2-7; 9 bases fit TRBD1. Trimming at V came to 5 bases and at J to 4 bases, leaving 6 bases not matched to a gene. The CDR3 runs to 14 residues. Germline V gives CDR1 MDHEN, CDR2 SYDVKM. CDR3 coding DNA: TGTGCCAGCAGTCTCACAGGGGGCGATTACGAGCAGTACTTC. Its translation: CASSLTGGDYEQYF.

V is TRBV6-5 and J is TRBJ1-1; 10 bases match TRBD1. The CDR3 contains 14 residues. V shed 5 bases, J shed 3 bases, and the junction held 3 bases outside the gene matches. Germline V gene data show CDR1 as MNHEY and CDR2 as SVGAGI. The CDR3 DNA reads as TGTGCCAGCAGTCTCGACAGGGGGCACACTGAAGCTTTCTTT. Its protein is CASSLDRGHTEAFF.

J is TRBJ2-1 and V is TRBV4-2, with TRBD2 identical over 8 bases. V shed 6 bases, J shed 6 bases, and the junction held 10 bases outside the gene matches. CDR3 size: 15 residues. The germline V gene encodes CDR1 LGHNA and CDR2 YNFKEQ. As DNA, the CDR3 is TGTGCCAGCAGTCAGGCTGGGACTAGTCTCAATGAGCAGTTCTTC. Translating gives CASSQAGTSLNEQFF.

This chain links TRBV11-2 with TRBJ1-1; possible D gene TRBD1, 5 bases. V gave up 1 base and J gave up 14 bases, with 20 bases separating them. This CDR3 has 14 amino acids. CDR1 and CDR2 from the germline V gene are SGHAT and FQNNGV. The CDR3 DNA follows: TGTGCCAGCAGCTTAGCGTTGGCAGGGTCCCGATGCTTCTTT. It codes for CASSLALAGSRCFF. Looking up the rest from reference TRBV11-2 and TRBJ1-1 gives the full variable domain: EAGVAQSPRYKIIEKRQSVAFWCNPISGHATLYWYQQILGQGPKLLIQFQNNGVVDDSQLPKDRFSAERLKGVDSTLKIQPAKLEDSAVYLCASSLALAGSRCFFGQGTRLTVV.

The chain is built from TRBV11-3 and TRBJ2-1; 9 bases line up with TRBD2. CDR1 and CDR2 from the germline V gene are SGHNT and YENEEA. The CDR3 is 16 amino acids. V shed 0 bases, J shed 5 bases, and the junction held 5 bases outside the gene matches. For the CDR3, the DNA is TGTGCCAGCAGCTTAGATCAAACTAGCGGGCACAATGAGCAGTTCTTC. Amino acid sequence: CASSLDQTSGHNEQFF.

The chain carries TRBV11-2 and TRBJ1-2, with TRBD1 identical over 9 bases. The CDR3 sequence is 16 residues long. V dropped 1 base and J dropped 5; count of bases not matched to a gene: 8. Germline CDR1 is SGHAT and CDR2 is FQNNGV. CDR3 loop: CASSLAHRGPPYGYTF. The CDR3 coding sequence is TGTGCCAGCAGCTTAGCCCACAGGGGGCCCCCTTATGGCTACACCTTC.

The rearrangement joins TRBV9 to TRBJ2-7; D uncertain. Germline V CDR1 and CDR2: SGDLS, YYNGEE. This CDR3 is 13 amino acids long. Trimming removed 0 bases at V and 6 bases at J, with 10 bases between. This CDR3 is CASSVGGNGEQYF. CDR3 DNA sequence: TGTGCCAGCAGCGTAGGAGGAAACGGCGAGCAGTACTTC. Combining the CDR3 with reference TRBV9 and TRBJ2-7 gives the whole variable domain DSGVTQTPKHLITATGQRVTLRCSPRSGDLSVYWYQQSLDQGLQFLIQYYNGEERAKGNILERFSAQQFPDLHSELNLSSLELGDSALYFCASSVGGNGEQYFGPGTRLTVT.

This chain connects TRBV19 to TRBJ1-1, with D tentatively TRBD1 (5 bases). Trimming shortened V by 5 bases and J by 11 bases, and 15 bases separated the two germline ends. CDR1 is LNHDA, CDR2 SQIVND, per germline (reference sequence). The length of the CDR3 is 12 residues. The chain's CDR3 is CASSSRGGDAFF. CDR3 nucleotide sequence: TGTGCCAGTAGTTCTCGCGGAGGGGATGCTTTCTTT.

Here the CDR3 reads CASSTSLAGGVYNEQFF. CDR3 DNA: TGCGCCAGCAGCACTTCTTTAGCGGGAGGGGTCTACAATGAGCAGTTCTTC. The V call is TRBV4-3, the J call TRBJ2-1; TRBD2 matches at 11 bases. The CDR3 covers 17 residues. Germline V lookup: CDR1 LGHNA, CDR2 YSLEER. V trimming: 5 bases; J trimming: 3 bases; junction bases outside the gene matches: 9.

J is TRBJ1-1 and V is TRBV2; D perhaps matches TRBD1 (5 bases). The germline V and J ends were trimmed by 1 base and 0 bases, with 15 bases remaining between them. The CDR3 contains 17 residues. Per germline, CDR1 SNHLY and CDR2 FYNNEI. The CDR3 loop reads CASSEVGGGYMNTEAFF. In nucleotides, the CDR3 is TGTGCCAGCAGTGAAGTGGGGGGGGGATACATGAACACTGAAGCTTTCTTT.

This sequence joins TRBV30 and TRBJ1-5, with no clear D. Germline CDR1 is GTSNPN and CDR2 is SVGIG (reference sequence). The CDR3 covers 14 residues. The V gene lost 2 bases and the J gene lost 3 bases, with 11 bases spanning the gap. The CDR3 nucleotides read TGTGCCTGGAGTTTGGGAGCTTACAATCAGCCCCAGCATTTT. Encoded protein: CAWSLGAYNQPQHF. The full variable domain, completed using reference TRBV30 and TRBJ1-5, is SQTIHQWPATLVQPVGSPLSLECTVEGTSNPNLYWYRQAAGRGLQLLFYSVGIGQISSEVPQNLSASRPQDRQFILSSKKLLLSDSGFYLCAWSLGAYNQPQHFGDGTRLSIL.

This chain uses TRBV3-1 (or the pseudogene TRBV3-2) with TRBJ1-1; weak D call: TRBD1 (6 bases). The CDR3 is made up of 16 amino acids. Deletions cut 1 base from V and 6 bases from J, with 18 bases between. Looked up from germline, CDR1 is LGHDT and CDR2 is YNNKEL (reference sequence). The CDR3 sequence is CASSQVQGPAGAEAFF. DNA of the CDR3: TGTGCCAGCAGCCAAGTCCAGGGGCCCGCGGGGGCTGAAGCTTTCTTT.

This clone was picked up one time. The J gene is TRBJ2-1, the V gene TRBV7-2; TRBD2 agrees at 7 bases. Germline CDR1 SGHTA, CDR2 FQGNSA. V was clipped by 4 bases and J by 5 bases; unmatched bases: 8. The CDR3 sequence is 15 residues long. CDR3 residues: CASSSPGGGHNEQFF. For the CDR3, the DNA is TGTGCCAGCAGCTCACCCGGCGGGGGTCACAATGAGCAGTTCTTC.

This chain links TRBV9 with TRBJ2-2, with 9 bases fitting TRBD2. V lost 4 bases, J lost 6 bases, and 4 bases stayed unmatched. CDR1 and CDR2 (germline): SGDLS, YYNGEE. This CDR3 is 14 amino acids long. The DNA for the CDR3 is TGTGCCAGCAGCCCGATAGCGGGGGCCGGGGAGCTGTTTTTT. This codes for CASSPIAGAGELFF.

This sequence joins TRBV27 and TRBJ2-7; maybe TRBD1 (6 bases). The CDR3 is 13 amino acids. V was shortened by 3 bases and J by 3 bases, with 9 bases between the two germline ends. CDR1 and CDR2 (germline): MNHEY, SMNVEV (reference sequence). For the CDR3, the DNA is TGTGCCAGCAGTTTCCAACAGGGCTACGAGCAGTACTTC. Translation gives CASSFQQGYEQYF.

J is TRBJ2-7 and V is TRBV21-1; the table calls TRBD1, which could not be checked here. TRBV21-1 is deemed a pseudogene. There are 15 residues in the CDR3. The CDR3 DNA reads TGTGCCAGCAGCAAAGCTCAGGGTTTCTCCTACGAGCAGTACTTC. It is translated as CASSKAQGFSYEQYF.

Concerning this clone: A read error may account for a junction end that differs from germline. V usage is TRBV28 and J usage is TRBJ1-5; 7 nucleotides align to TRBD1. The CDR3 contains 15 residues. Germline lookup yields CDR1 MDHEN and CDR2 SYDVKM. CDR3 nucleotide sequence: TGTGCCAGCAGGCACCCCTCCTACAGGGGACGAGGTGAAGGTTTT. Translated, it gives CASRHPSYRGRGEGF. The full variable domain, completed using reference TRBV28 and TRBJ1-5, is DVKVTQSSRYLVKRTGEKVFLECVQDMDHENMFWYRQDPGLGLRLIYFSYDVKMKEKGDIPEGYSVSREKKERFSLILESASTNQTSMYLCASRHPSYRGRGEGFGDGTRLSIL.

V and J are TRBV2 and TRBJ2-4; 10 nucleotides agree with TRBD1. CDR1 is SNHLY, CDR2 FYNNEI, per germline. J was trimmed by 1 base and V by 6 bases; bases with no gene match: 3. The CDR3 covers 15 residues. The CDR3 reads CASRGTGAAKNIQYF. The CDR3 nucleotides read TGTGCCAGCAGGGGGACAGGGGCGGCCAAAAACATTCAGTACTTC.

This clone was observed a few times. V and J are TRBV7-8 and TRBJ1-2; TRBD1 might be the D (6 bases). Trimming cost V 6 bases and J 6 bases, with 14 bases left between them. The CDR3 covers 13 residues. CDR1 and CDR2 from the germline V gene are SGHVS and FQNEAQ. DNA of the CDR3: TGTGCCAGCAGTCGTAACAGGGATCATGGCTACACCTTC. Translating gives CASSRNRDHGYTF.

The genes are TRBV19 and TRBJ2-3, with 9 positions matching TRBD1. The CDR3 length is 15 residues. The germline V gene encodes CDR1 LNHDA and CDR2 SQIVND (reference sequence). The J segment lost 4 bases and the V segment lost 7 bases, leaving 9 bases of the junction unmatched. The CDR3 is CASTPGTGYSDTQYF. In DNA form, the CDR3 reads TGTGCCAGTACCCCCGGGACAGGGTATTCAGATACGCAGTATTTT.

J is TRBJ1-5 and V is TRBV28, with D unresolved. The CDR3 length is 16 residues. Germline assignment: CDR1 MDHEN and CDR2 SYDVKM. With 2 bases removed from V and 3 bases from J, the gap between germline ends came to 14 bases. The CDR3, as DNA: TGTGCCAGCAGTTTACAACCTCGGCGGGACAATCAGCCCCAGCATTTT. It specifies CASSLQPRRDNQPQHF.